This T cell receptor (beta chain) was found in a study of low-dose radiotherapy and immunotherapy resistance in tumors. Background on the study: Intravenous ipilimumab 1 mg/kg every six weeks was given with nivolumab 240 mg every two weeks.

Amplification, which lasted around 22 PCR cycles, used a constant-region primer and V-primer adapter to amplify TCRs. TCRdb redid the calling of the reads with MiXCR, one entry per CDR3 protein. Among tens of thousands of distinct CDR3 sequences listed, 12% were seen once. The time point was: before trial treatment. This clonotype was recorded at least ten times. CDR1 and CDR2 (germline): SGHTA, FQGNSA. V gave up 1 base and J gave up 10 bases, with 2 bases separating them. The CDR3 runs to 11 residues. The V and J genes are TRBV7-2 and TRBJ1-6, with no clear D. The clonotype comes from a female donor with ovarian cancer. The material sequenced was PBMCs, taken before treatment. CDR3 sequence (DNA): TGTGCCAGCAGCTTAGACTCACCCCTCCACTTT. It specifies CASSLDSPLHF. The whole variable domain, filled in from reference TRBV7-2 and TRBJ1-6, reads GAGVSQSPSNKVTEKGKDVELRCDPISGHTALYWYRQSLGQGLEFLIYFQGNSAPDKSGLPSDRFSAERTGGSVSTLTIQRTQQEDSAVYLCASSLDSPLHFGNGTRLTVT.